The 23 T cell receptor beta chains reported below all come from one sample, sequenced in a study of T cell repertoires in cytomegalovirus infection. TCRdb redid the calling of the reads with MiXCR, one entry per CDR3 protein. The sample gives about 900,000 distinct CDR3 sequences, around 31% of which show up once; over 12% is in the top ten. What these receptors recognize is not known. This specimen consisted of cultured CD8+ T cells from PBMCs, obtained from culture after CMV antigen stimulation. All receptors derive from a human donor in good health (CMV status not recorded). Some clones in this sample may be carry-over from other donors' samples.

This clonotype was observed many times. The CDR3 DNA sequence: TGTGCCAGTAGTATAGGTAGCGGGGGGCCCTGGACCGGGGAGCTGTTTTTT. Translated: CASSIGSGGPWTGELFF. The gene calls are TRBV19 and TRBJ2-2; 10 bases are a match to TRBD2. CDR1 and CDR2 from the germline V gene are LNHDA and SQIVND (reference sequence). CDR3 length: 17 residues. J lost 5 bases, V lost 1 base, and 7 bases had no gene match.

The sample holds many counts of this clonotype. The chain is built from TRBV7-6 and TRBJ2-1; a weak D match, TRBD2 (5 bases). Germline V gene data show CDR1 as SGHVS and CDR2 as FNYEAQ. V was shortened by 0 bases and J by 9 bases, with 9 bases between the two germline ends. This CDR3 is 13 amino acids long. CDR3 in DNA: TGTGCCAGCAGCTTAGCGAGGGCCGGTGAGCAGTTCTTC. Amino acid sequence: CASSLARAGEQFF.

The V gene is TRBV5-6, the J gene TRBJ1-1, with no clear D. In germline, CDR1 is SGHDT, CDR2 YYEEEE. The CDR3 is 12 residues long. With 7 bases removed from V and 1 base from J, the gap between germline ends came to 8 bases. CDR3 nucleotides: TGTGCCAGCCGTATCGGGAACACTGAAGCTTTCTTT. As protein: CASRIGNTEAFF. Filled out from reference TRBV5-6 and TRBJ1-1, the complete variable domain reads DAGVTQSPTHLIKTRGQQVTLRCSPKSGHDTVSWYQQALGQGPQFIFQYYEEEERQRGNFPDRFSGHQFPNYSSELNVNALLLGDSALYLCASRIGNTEAFFGQGTRLTVV.

This clonotype was picked up one time. The rearrangement links TRBV10-3 to TRBJ2-3, with a tentative D call TRBD2 (5 bases). This CDR3 spans 15 amino acids. V lost 6 bases and J lost 2, with 15 bases in between. The V gene's germline CDR1 is ENHRY and CDR2 SYGVKD. The CDR3 is CAISPEEVFTDTQYF. The CDR3 nucleotides read TGTGCCATCAGCCCGGAGGAGGTTTTCACAGATACGCAGTATTTT.

This clonotype was counted only a few times. The chain links TRBV27 to TRBJ2-1; 9 bases match TRBD1. The CDR3 is 16 amino acids. Trimming at V came to 4 bases and at J to 4 bases, leaving 8 bases not matched to a gene. The germline CDR1 and CDR2 sequences are MNHEY and SMNVEV (reference sequence). Here the CDR3 reads CASSYLRTGVYNEQFF. The CDR3, as DNA: TGTGCCAGCAGTTATCTACGGACAGGGGTGTACAATGAGCAGTTCTTC.

The sample holds a few counts of this clonotype. The chain is built from TRBV7-9 and TRBJ2-3; 7 nucleotides agree with TRBD2. The CDR3 length is 17 residues. The J segment lost 2 bases and the V segment lost 3 bases, leaving 11 bases of the junction unmatched. CDR1 is SEHNR, CDR2 FQNEAQ, per germline (reference sequence). CDR3 protein: CASSFSLAGDSTDTQYF. CDR3 nucleotides: TGTGCCAGCAGCTTCTCTCTTGCGGGGGATTCCACAGATACGCAGTATTTT. The entire variable domain, with the rest obtained from reference TRBV7-9 and TRBJ2-3, is as follows: DTGVSQNPRHKITKRGQNVTFRCDPISEHNRLYWYRQTLGQGPEFLTYFQNEAQLEKSRLLSDRFSAERPKGSFSTLEIQRTEQGDSAMYLCASSFSLAGDSTDTQYFGPGTRLTVL.

V usage is TRBV28 and J usage is TRBJ2-5; a possible D gene is TRBD1 (5 bases). The CDR3 covers 15 residues. The V and J ends lost 10 bases and 1 base respectively, with 19 bases between them. Germline CDR1 and CDR2: MDHEN and SYDVKM. The CDR3 loop is CATQRSSGIQETQYF. CDR3 coding DNA: TGTGCCACCCAACGATCTTCAGGGATCCAAGAGACCCAGTACTTC.

This clonotype appeared a few times. This CDR3 reads CASSLGPALGVYGYTF. The CDR3 DNA reads as TGTGCCAGCAGCTTAGGCCCGGCACTGGGGGTATATGGCTACACCTTC. The rearrangement joins TRBV7-9 to TRBJ1-2, with a possible D match to TRBD1 (5 bases). Trimming took 1 base from V and 5 from J, leaving 17 bases between them. CDR1 is SEHNR and CDR2 is FQNEAQ in the germline V gene (reference sequence). The CDR3 contains 16 residues. Filled out from reference TRBV7-9 and TRBJ1-2, the complete variable domain reads DTGVSQNPRHKITKRGQNVTFRCDPISEHNRLYWYRQTLGQGPEFLTYFQNEAQLEKSRLLSDRFSAERPKGSFSTLEIQRTEQGDSAMYLCASSLGPALGVYGYTFGSGTRLTVV.

The rearrangement joins TRBV6-5 to TRBJ1-2; D uncertain. The CDR3 is 13 residues long. The V gene's germline CDR1 is MNHEY and CDR2 SVGAGI. V dropped 6 bases and J dropped 2 bases, with 10 bases sitting between them. The CDR3 DNA reads as TGTGCCAGCAGAGAGGGCCTAAACTATGGCTACACCTTC. Translating it yields CASREGLNYGYTF.

This clonotype was seen more than once but under ten times. The chain carries TRBV12-3 or TRBV12-4 and TRBJ2-3; TRBD1 matches 7 bases. The CDR3 totals 16 residues. Trimming took 5 bases from V and 0 from J; bases not matched to a gene: 8. The CDR3 coding sequence is TGTGCCAGCAGTCCAGACAGGGACCCTAGCACAGATACGCAGTATTTT. Protein sequence: CASSPDRDPSTDTQYF.

In the case of this clonotype: A much larger clone is a single base away; this may be a read error. V gene TRBV7-4 combines with J gene TRBJ2-3; 7 bases agree with TRBD2. Losses at the gene ends were 10 bases for V and 0 bases for J; bases not matched to a gene: 13. The germline gives CDR1 SGHVT, CDR2 SQSDAQ. CDR3 length: 16 residues. The CDR3 sequence is CANRSAAGDSTDTQYF. The CDR3 DNA is TGTGCCAACAGATCCGCGGCGGGGGATAGCACAGATACGCAGTATTTT.

V and J are TRBV12-5 and TRBJ2-3; no reliable D call. Germline V gene data show CDR1 as LGHNT and CDR2 as FRNRAP. CDR3 size: 14 residues. Trimming left V 1 base short and J 0 bases short, with 5 bases between. This CDR3 is CASGLALSTDTQYF. CDR3 bases: TGTGCTAGTGGTTTGGCGCTTAGCACAGATACGCAGTATTTT.

The chain carries TRBV5-1 and TRBJ1-1; 7 bases fit TRBD1. Per the germline V gene, CDR1 is SGHRS and CDR2 is YFSETQ. The CDR3 extends over 15 amino acids. With V trimmed by 4 bases and J by 0 bases, 6 bases remained unmatched. CDR3 loop: CASSRITGVNTEAFF. The CDR3 DNA reads as TGCGCCAGCAGCCGAATTACAGGGGTGAACACTGAAGCTTTCTTT. The full variable domain, with the rest looked up from reference TRBV5-1 and TRBJ1-1, is KAGVTQTPRYLIKTRGQQVTLSCSPISGHRSVSWYQQTPGQGLQFLFEYFSETQRNKGNFPGRFSGRQFSNSRSEMNVSTLELGDSALYLCASSRITGVNTEAFFGQGTRLTVV.

The rearrangement joins TRBV7-6 to TRBJ1-2, with a tentative D call TRBD1 (5 bases). The CDR3 runs to 15 residues. The V gene lost 6 bases and the J gene lost 10 bases, with 24 bases spanning the gap. The germline V gene encodes CDR1 SGHVS and CDR2 FNYEAQ. In nucleotides, the CDR3 is TGTGCCAGCAGTCCTGGACCGGGACCGCATACTCCCTACACCTTC. Residues: CASSPGPGPHTPYTF. Full variable domain (outside the CDR3, taken from reference TRBV7-6 and TRBJ1-2): GAGVSQSPRYKVTKRGQDVALRCDPISGHVSLYWYRQALGQGPEFLTYFNYEAQQDKSGLPNDRFSAERPEGSISTLTIQRTEQRDSAMYRCASSPGPGPHTPYTFGSGTRLTVV.

The V call is TRBV27, the J call TRBJ1-5; tentatively, D is TRBD1 (6 bases). The CDR3 length is 17 residues. The germline V gene encodes CDR1 MNHEY and CDR2 SMNVEV (reference sequence). Trimming left V 2 bases short and J 3 bases short, with 17 bases between. This chain's CDR3 is CASSLGGRGGLNQPQHF. CDR3 coding DNA: TGTGCCAGCAGTTTAGGGGGCCGGGGGGGACTCAATCAGCCCCAGCATTTT.

As DNA, the CDR3 is TGTGCCAGCCTCGAAAAGGGCCGGGGGCTTCAGGATACGCAGTATTTT. Its protein is CASLEKGRGLQDTQYF. This chain links TRBV6-5 with TRBJ2-3; D may match TRBD1 or TRBD2 (6 bases each). From germline, CDR1 is MNHEY and CDR2 SVGAGI. The CDR3 spans 16 residues. V lost 8 bases to trimming and J lost 6 bases, with 24 bases between them.

This clonotype was counted only a few times. The V gene is TRBV6-2 or TRBV6-3, the J gene TRBJ2-7; weak D call: TRBD2 (5 bases). The V gene's germline CDR1 is MNHEY and CDR2 SVGEGT. V gave up 0 bases and J gave up 3 bases, with 6 bases separating them. The CDR3 is made up of 13 amino acids. CDR3 sequence: CASSYSTIYEQYV. In nucleotides, the CDR3 is TGTGCCAGCAGTTACTCGACTATCTACGAGCAGTACGTC.

This clonotype was detected many times. This chain connects TRBV12-3 or TRBV12-4 to TRBJ2-7, with no clear D. The V end was cut by 3 bases, the J end by 3 bases, with 6 bases between. The CDR3 runs 12 residues. CDR3 DNA sequence: TGTGCCAGCAGTTTCAGTCTCTACGAGCAGTACTTC. This encodes CASSFSLYEQYF.

This chain connects TRBV2 to TRBJ1-2; 7 bases map to TRBD1. Looked up from germline, CDR1 is SNHLY and CDR2 is FYNNEI. The CDR3 loop spans 14 amino acids. Unmatched junction bases numbered 6, after V lost 6 bases and J lost 2 bases. The CDR3, as DNA: TGTGCCAGCAGGAACAGGGGTCCAAACTATGGCTACACCTTC. Translated, it gives CASRNRGPNYGYTF.

The J gene is TRBJ2-5, the V gene TRBV29-1, with TRBD2 matching 14 bases. The CDR3 is 18 amino acids. The V gene's germline CDR1 is SQVTM and CDR2 ANQGSEA. V was clipped by 5 bases and J by 0 bases; unmatched bases: 11. CDR3 region: CSVSPGTSGGRHQETQYF. As DNA, the CDR3 is TGCAGCGTTAGTCCCGGGACTAGCGGGGGAAGACACCAAGAGACCCAGTACTTC.

This clonotype was seen a few times. The chain links TRBV28 to TRBJ2-3; D is perhaps TRBD2 (7 bases). V shed 4 bases and J shed 2 bases, with 13 bases lying between them. This CDR3 is 15 amino acids long. Looked up from germline, CDR1 is MDHEN and CDR2 is SYDVKM. CDR3 loop: CASSSGRGLTDTQYF. In DNA, the CDR3 is TGTGCCAGCAGTTCCGGGCGGGGGCTCACAGATACGCAGTATTTT.

A single count supports this clonotype. The gene calls are TRBV19 and TRBJ1-2; 7 nucleotides agree with TRBD1. The CDR3 is 14 amino acids. Germline CDR1 is LNHDA and CDR2 is SQIVND (reference sequence). Trimming at V came to 9 bases and at J to 3 bases, leaving 10 bases not matched to a gene. CDR3 nucleotide sequence: TGTGCCAGCGAGGCGGGGACAGACTACTATGGCTACACCTTC. Its translation: CASEAGTDYYGYTF.

The rearrangement uses TRBV7-9 and TRBJ1-5; the D gene is possibly TRBD1 (5 bases). Trimming cost V 4 bases and J 5 bases, with 15 bases left between them. CDR3 length: 15 amino acids. In germline, CDR1 is SEHNR, CDR2 FQNEAQ (reference sequence). The CDR3 region has the DNA TGTGCCAGCAGCTCATCCCGGGACCCAGATCAGCCCCAGCATTTT. Translated, it gives CASSSSRDPDQPQHF.